One T cell receptor (beta chain) is described in this entry. Mismatch with germline at one junction end may stem from a read error. Those who participated ranged in age from about 18 to 89 years and resided in approximately 23 US areas. This sample was taken from a study of blood T cell repertoires in COVID-19. Study-wide background: Researchers got acute and convalescent COVID-19 samples from the United States, Italy and Spain. Sources were T cells, B-cell-depleted T cells, or PBMCs; the material itself was cDNA or gDNA.

The protocol was immunoSEQ multiplex PCR, while the TCRdb copy is restricted to in-frame clones and leaves out a portion. The sample lists about 270,000 clones, roughly 93% seen once, with 2.3% in the top ten. Sequencing was performed on PBMCs or T cells enriched from blood (not recorded which). The clonotype was recovered from a woman in her forties with acute COVID-19.

CDR3 in amino acids: CASSPGTAPVDQYF. In DNA, the CDR3 is TGTGCTAGCAGCCCTGGGACAGCACCGGTAGACCAGTACTTC. The chain couples TRBV7-7 to TRBJ2-5; 7 bases agree with TRBD1. The CDR3 is 14 amino acids. The germline CDR1 and CDR2 sequences are SSHAT and FNYEAQ (reference sequence).